Below are 4 T cell receptor beta chains sequenced from a single sample in a study of T-cell memory formation after mild COVID-19. Via MiXCR, TCRdb re-called the 5' RACE reads, giving one row per CDR3 protein. The table has about 350,000 distinct CDR3 sequences, roughly an eighth seen once. Sequencing was done on a sample of PBMCs or a T cell subset sorted from them (not recorded which). The origin of the receptors is a young man who had mild COVID-19 (a few samples of this study predate the infection). Cell type and time point are not known.

The chain links TRBV6-4 to TRBJ1-1; D call uncertain. The ends were cut back, 0 bases at V and 6 bases at J, with 14 bases in the middle. CDR3 size: 15 residues. In germline, CDR1 is MRHNA, CDR2 SNTAGT. The chain's CDR3 is CASSDSSPQVPEAFF. DNA for the CDR3: TGTGCCAGCAGTGACTCGAGTCCCCAGGTCCCTGAAGCTTTCTTT.

The rearrangement uses TRBV20-1 and TRBJ2-1; unclear D gene. V was cut by 0 bases and J by 3 bases, with 6 bases left in between. The CDR3 is 13 residues long. CDR1 is DFQATT, CDR2 SNEGSKA, per germline (reference sequence). The CDR3 bases are TGCAGTGCTAGAGATGGTCTCTACAATGAGCAGTTCTTC. It codes for CSARDGLYNEQFF.

This sequence joins TRBV7-2 and TRBJ1-5; TRBD1 is a possible D gene (5 bases). Germline CDR1 reads SGHTA; CDR2 reads FQGNSA. CDR3 size: 17 residues. Trimming removed 5 bases at V and 6 bases at J, with 23 bases between. The CDR3 bases are TGTGCCAGCAGCCCAGGGTATGGGCCTACTTTGGGTCAGCCCCAGCATTTT. As protein: CASSPGYGPTLGQPQHF.

This clonotype was seen a few times. V gene TRBV5-1 combines with J gene TRBJ1-4; weak D call: TRBD1 (5 bases). Trimming cost V 0 bases and J 6 bases, with 15 bases left between them. CDR1 is SGHRS, CDR2 YFSETQ, per germline. The CDR3 has 16 amino acids. CDR3: CASSLGGSGAYEKLFF. DNA of the CDR3: TGCGCCAGCAGCTTGGGGGGCAGTGGGGCATATGAAAAACTGTTTTTT.